This T cell receptor beta chain was recovered during a study of T cell changes during pregnancy in multiple sclerosis. The V end was cut by 1 base, the J end by 6 bases, with 27 bases between. The CDR3 contains 20 residues. The germline V gene encodes CDR1 PRHDT and CDR2 FYEKMQ (reference sequence). Measured with immunoSEQ multiplex PCR; TCRdb has only the in-frame clones, and not every one. The data show around 100,000 clones, almost 95% seen once. Source: peripheral blood, taken before pregnancy. This chain connects TRBV13 to TRBJ2-2, with a tentative D call TRBD1 (6 bases). The clonotype originates from a female donor with multiple sclerosis, enrolled in a pregnancy study. CDR3 protein: CASSLVGRGEIVVGSGELFF. The CDR3 DNA reads as TGTGCCAGCAGCTTAGTAGGCAGGGGAGAAATTGTTGTCGGGTCCGGGGAGCTGTTTTTT.